This is a list of T cell receptor beta chains from one sample in a study of technical replicates of blood from four donors. Generated by immunoSEQ multiplex PCR, the TCRdb table keeps only in-frame clones and is missing some. The sample carries 67,000 or so clones, 80% to 95% recorded once. The sequenced material came from T cells isolated from PBMCs. Receptors originate from a human donor in good health. CDR3s include the opening cysteine and the closing phenylalanine or tryptophan. A D gene is named only where the DNA matches it firmly. Some rows mark clone size as missing; the rest say once, few, many or name a class of expanded clone.

.,TRBD1,TRBJ2-7,TRBV19,TGTGCCAGTAGATTCCGACAGGGAGCTAACGAGCAGTACTTC,CASRFRQGANEQYF
.,TRBD1,TRBJ1-5,TRBV2,TGTGCCAGCAGCGAGGGACAGGCCCTTCAGCCCCAGCATTTT,CASSEGQALQPQHF
once,TRBD2,TRBJ2-1,TRBV9,TGTGCCAGCAGCGTAGAGGGTAGCGGGAGCTATGAGCAGTTCTTC,CASSVEGSGSYEQFF
.,.,TRBJ1-3,TRBV4-2,TGTGCCAGCAGCCAGGGACATTCTACTGGAAACACCATATATTTT,CASSQGHSTGNTIYF
.,TRBD2,TRBJ2-1,TRBV11-3,TGTGCCAGCAGGTACGGACTAGCGGGAGTTGCTGAGCAGTTCTTC,CASRYGLAGVAEQFF
.,TRBD2,TRBJ2-1,TRBV27,TGTGCCAGCAGTTTATCGGAGCGGGAGGTCTACAATGAGCAGTTCTTC,CASSLSEREVYNEQFF
once,TRBD1,TRBJ2-1,TRBV19,TGTGCCAGTAGTATAGAACAGGGGATCTGGAATGAGCAGTTCTTC,CASSIEQGIWNEQFF
.,TRBD2,TRBJ2-3,TRBV4-3,TGCGCCAGCAGCCAAGGACTAGCGGGAGTCACAGATACGCAGTATTTT,CASSQGLAGVTDTQYF
.,.,TRBJ2-2,TRBV30,TGTGCCTGGAGTTTTAGTAACACCGGGGAGCTGTTTTTT,CAWSFSNTGELFF
once,.,TRBJ2-7,TRBV7-3,TGTGCCAGCAGCTTAACGTTACACAGCTACGAGCAGTACTTC,CASSLTLHSYEQYF
once,TRBD1,TRBJ2-3,TRBV4-1,TGCGCCAGCAGCCAAGATGGGCAGGGGGCCTACGTTTTCGACACAGATACGCAGTATTTT,CASSQDGQGAYVFDTDTQYF
.,.,TRBJ2-7,TRBV5-6,TGTGCCAGCAGCACAGACTACGAGCAGTACTTC,CASSTDYEQYF
.,.,TRBJ1-2,TRBV5-1,TGCGCCAGCAGTTCCGACCACAGCTATGGCTACACCTTC,CASSSDHSYGYTF
.,.,TRBJ2-3,TRBV7-3,TGTGCCAGCAGCTTGGGACTCCTGAACACAGATACGCAGTATTTT,CASSLGLLNTDTQYF
.,.,TRBJ1-2,TRBV6-5,TGTGCCAGCAGTAAACTTCAGGGACTTTACTATGGCTACACCTTC,CASSKLQGLYYGYTF
.,TRBD2,TRBJ2-3,TRBV11-3,TGTGCCAGCAGCTTAGGTCTAGCGGGAGGGAAGGATACGCAGTATTTT,CASSLGLAGGKDTQYF
.,.,TRBJ2-6,TRBV6-5,TGTGCCAGCAGTAGGGGGATCTCTGGGGCCAACGTCCTGACTTTC,CASSRGISGANVLTF
.,TRBD1,TRBJ2-1,TRBV5-4,TGTGCCAGCAGCGAACGACAGGGGGCTAACAATGAGCAGTTCTTC,CASSERQGANNEQFF
.,TRBD1,TRBJ2-3,TRBV29-1,TGCAGCGAGCGACAGGGCGGTACAGATACGCAGTATTTT,CSERQGGTDTQYF
.,TRBD2,TRBJ2-7,TRBV30,TGTGCCGGGGGACTAGCGGGATGGGGCGAGCAGTACTTC,CAGGLAGWGEQYF
.,.,TRBJ2-7,TRBV10-1,TGCGCCAGCAGTGAGGGAGAATGGTCGCCCGAGCAGTACTTC,CASSEGEWSPEQYF
.,TRBD2,TRBJ2-1,TRBV4-3,TGCGCCAGCAGCCAAGATGGGGTAGCGGGAGTTATTGAGCAGTTCTTC,CASSQDGVAGVIEQFF
.,TRBD1,TRBJ2-7,TRBV7-8,TGTGCCAGCAGCAGGCGGACAGGGCCCCAGCAGTACTTC,CASSRRTGPQQYF
.,TRBD2,TRBJ2-7,TRBV5-1,TGCGCCAGCAGCTTAATGGGAGGGCTCGGTTACGAGCAGTACTTC,CASSLMGGLGYEQYF
once,.,TRBJ1-1,TRBV10-3,TGTGCCATCAGTGAGCAGGTCCTCACTGAAGCTTTCTTT,CAISEQVLTEAFF
once,TRBD2,TRBJ2-7,TRBV14,TGTGCCAGCAGCCATACGGGGGGAATGTCGAGCGAGCAGTACTTC,CASSHTGGMSSEQYF
.,.,TRBJ1-4,TRBV15,TGTGCCACCAGCAGCTTGGGGAGAGGGACAACTAATGAAAAACTGTTTTTT,CATSSLGRGTTNEKLFF
.,.,TRBJ1-1,TRBV6-5,TGTGCTACAGGAAACACTGAAGCTTTCTTT,CATGNTEAFF
.,TRBD1,TRBJ1-4,TRBV6-5,TGTGCCAGCAGAACGGGACAGGGAATGGAAAAACTGTTTTTT,CASRTGQGMEKLFF
.,TRBD2,TRBJ2-1,TRBV18,TGTGCCAGCTCAGCCAGCGGGAGTGTGTCCAATGAGCAGTTCTTC,CASSASGSVSNEQFF
.,.,TRBJ1-1,TRBV29-1,TGCAGCGTTGCTTATCACTGGGCGGGCACTGAAGCTTTCTTT,CSVAYHWAGTEAFF
.,TRBD1,TRBJ2-3,TRBV5-8,TGTGCCAGCAGCTACTCCACCGGGACAGAGGAAGATACGCAGTATTTT,CASSYSTGTEEDTQYF
.,.,TRBJ2-7,TRBV15,TGTGCCACCAGCAGTGACAGGGAGGTCTACGAGCAGTACTTC,CATSSDREVYEQYF
.,.,TRBJ2-7,TRBV5-1,TGCGCCAGCAGCATCCGTGACAGCTACGAGCAGTACTTC,CASSIRDSYEQYF
.,TRBD2,TRBJ2-7,TRBV18,TGTGCCAGCTCACCAACCCCCGGGACTAGCGACTACGAGCAGTACTTC,CASSPTPGTSDYEQYF
.,TRBD1,TRBJ2-3,TRBV4-1,TGCGCCAGCAGCCAAGGGGGACAGGGGCGCACAGATACGCAGTATTTT,CASSQGGQGRTDTQYF
.,TRBD1,TRBJ1-4,TRBV19,TGTGCCAGTAGCCGAGAGGACAGGGGGAATCAAAAACTGTTTTTT,CASSREDRGNQKLFF
few,.,TRBJ1-1,TRBV6-5,TGTGCCAGCAGTTACCTCGGGACTGAAGCTTTCTTT,CASSYLGTEAFF
once,.,TRBJ2-6,TRBV9,TGTGCCAGCAGCGTCGGAGATCAAGCAGGGTCTGGGGCCAACGTCCTGACTTTC,CASSVGDQAGSGANVLTF
.,TRBD2,TRBJ2-5,TRBV30,TGTGCCTGGAGCGGGGGGAGAGGATTAGAGACCCAGTACTTC,CAWSGGRGLETQYF
.,.,TRBJ2-7,TRBV6-1,TGTGCCAGCAGTGTCAGGGGATCCTACGAGCAGTACTTC,CASSVRGSYEQYF
.,.,TRBJ2-1,TRBV6-1,TGTGCCGGAACCCGGGAGTTCAGGAATGAGCAGTTCTTC,CAGTREFRNEQFF